These 9 T cell receptor beta chains were sequenced from one sample in a study of PD-L1 blockade in urothelial cancer. Time point defined: peripheral blood 6 weeks after treatment start. The method was immunoSEQ multiplex PCR; TCRdb's version includes in-frame clones alone and lacks a portion of them. There are tens of thousands of clones in the sample; around 86% occur only once, and 10% lies in the top ten. The sample in question was PBMCs, obtained around atezolizumab (anti-PD-L1) treatment. The receptors stem from a man aged 55 to 69 with urothelial cancer.

V and J are TRBV5-1 and TRBJ2-1; 11 bases agree with TRBD2. J gave up 4 bases and V 4 bases, and 7 bases lay outside the gene matches. Germline V gene sequence: CDR1 SGHRS, CDR2 YFSETQ. The CDR3 consists of 16 residues. In DNA form, the CDR3 reads TGCGCCAGCAGCGACCTAACTAGCGGGGGATACAATGAGCAGTTCTTC. Residues: CASSDLTSGGYNEQFF.

The rearrangement links TRBV18 to TRBJ1-2, with 10 bases identical to TRBD1. The germline V gene encodes CDR1 KGHSH and CDR2 LQKENI. V lost 4 bases and J lost 6; bases outside the gene matches: 5. This CDR3 spans 14 amino acids. CDR3 protein: CASSHPGTGDGYTF. In DNA, the CDR3 is TGTGCCAGCTCACATCCCGGGACAGGGGATGGCTACACCTTC.

Here the CDR3 reads CASSLVGQGQEKLFF. In nucleotides, the CDR3 is TGTGCCAGCAGCTTAGTTGGACAGGGACAAGAAAAACTGTTTTTT. The chain joins TRBV7-2 to TRBJ1-4; 8 bases match TRBD1. Germline loops: CDR1 SGHTA, CDR2 FQGNSA. With 1 base clipped from V and 8 bases from J, the junction kept 6 bases outside the gene matches. The CDR3 runs to 15 residues.

The chain carries TRBV30 and TRBJ2-7; 7 positions match TRBD1. The J segment lost 0 bases and the V segment lost 6 bases, leaving 5 bases of the junction unmatched. CDR3 length: 13 residues. Germline V lookup: CDR1 GTSNPN, CDR2 SVGIG (reference sequence). CDR3 nucleotides: TGTGCCTGTCAAAGACAGGGCTCCTACGAGCAGTACTTC. The encoded protein is CACQRQGSYEQYF.

This clone was seen only a few times. The V call is TRBV4-3, the J call TRBJ2-3, with 7 nucleotides matching TRBD1. J was trimmed by 2 bases and V by 4 bases; bases with no gene match: 9. From germline, CDR1 is LGHNA and CDR2 YSLEER. The length of the CDR3 is 16 residues. CDR3 coding DNA: TGCGCCAGCAGCCCACGGACAGGCAGCCTCACAGATACGCAGTATTTT. Translated, it gives CASSPRTGSLTDTQYF.

The chain couples TRBV10-3 to TRBJ2-7; 9 positions agree with TRBD1. After removal of 2 bases from V and 7 bases from J, the junction contained 18 bases not matched to a gene. Germline CDR1 is ENHRY and CDR2 is SYGVKD. CDR3 size: 18 residues. The CDR3: CAISETIFVVQGAREQYF. In DNA, the CDR3 is TGTGCCATCAGTGAGACCATCTTCGTAGTACAGGGGGCGAGGGAGCAGTACTTC.

J is TRBJ1-5 and V is TRBV11-2; 9 bases map to TRBD1. Germline lookup yields CDR1 SGHAT and CDR2 FQNNGV. CDR3 length: 15 residues. The junction had 6 bases not matched to a gene; V was cut back by 8 bases and J by 1 base. CDR3 sequence reads: CASSGTGMSNQPQHF. DNA of the CDR3: TGTGCCAGCTCCGGGACAGGGATGAGCAATCAGCCCCAGCATTTT.

This clone was seen a handful of times. The V call is TRBV30, the J call TRBJ1-5; 8 nucleotides align to TRBD1. The V gene end was trimmed by 5 bases and the J gene end by 2 bases; junction bases not matched to a gene: 5. The CDR3 is 14 residues long. Germline CDR1 reads GTSNPN; CDR2 reads SVGIG (reference sequence). The CDR3 loop reads CAWYRTGRNQPQHF. In nucleotides, the CDR3 is TGTGCCTGGTACCGGACAGGGCGCAATCAGCCCCAGCATTTT.

V and J are TRBV6-1 and TRBJ2-2; the D gene is possibly TRBD2 (6 bases). Trimming removed 3 bases at V and 1 base at J, with 6 bases between. This CDR3 comprises 14 residues. The germline V gene encodes CDR1 MNHNS and CDR2 SASEGT. CDR3 sequence reads: CASSDGGNTGELFF. CDR3 nucleotide sequence: TGTGCCAGCAGTGACGGGGGGAACACCGGGGAGCTGTTTTTT.